The entry that follows covers one T cell receptor (beta chain) sequence. One end of the junction is discordant with germline, which a read error may explain. The source of the sample is a study of T cell repertoires in cytomegalovirus infection. The length of the CDR3 is 17 residues. CDR1 SGHNT and CDR2 YENEEA come from the germline V gene. Via MiXCR, TCRdb re-called the reads, giving one row per CDR3 protein. The top ten clones hold 1.5% to 2% of a sample with fewer than 250,000 distinct CDR3 sequences, roughly an eighth of them seen once. The chain carries TRBV11-3 and TRBJ2-1; D is uncertain. Sequenced sample: PBMCs. The receptor was derived from a human donor in good health (CMV status not recorded). Some clones in this sample may be carry-over from other donors' samples. This CDR3 is CSSSLVGPILGNNEQFF. CDR3 DNA sequence: TGTTCCAGCAGCTTAGTAGGACCAATACTGGGCAACAATGAGCAGTTCTTC.